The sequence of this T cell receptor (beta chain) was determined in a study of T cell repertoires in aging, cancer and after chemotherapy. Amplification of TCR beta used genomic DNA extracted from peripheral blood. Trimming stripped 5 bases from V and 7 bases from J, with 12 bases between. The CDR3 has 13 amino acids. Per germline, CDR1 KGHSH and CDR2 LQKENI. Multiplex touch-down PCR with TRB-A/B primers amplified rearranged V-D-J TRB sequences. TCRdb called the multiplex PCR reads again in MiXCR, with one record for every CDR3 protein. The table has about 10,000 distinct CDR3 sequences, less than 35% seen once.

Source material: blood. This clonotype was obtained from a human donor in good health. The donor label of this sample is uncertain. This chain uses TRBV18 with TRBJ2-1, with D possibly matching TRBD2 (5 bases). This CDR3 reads CASSIAIENEQFF. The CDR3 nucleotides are TGTGCCAGCTCAATAGCGATAGAAAATGAGCAGTTCTTC.